This paragraph reports one TCR beta chain. PCR primers comprised 60 Vbeta and 13 Jbeta primers. TCRdb's table, derived via immunoSEQ multiplex PCR, lists solely in-frame clones and lacks some. In the table there are around 190,000 clones, 80% of which are singletons. Per the germline V gene, CDR1 is PRHDT and CDR2 is FYEKMQ (reference sequence). V was shortened by 6 bases and J by 5 bases, with 16 bases between the two germline ends. This CDR3 contains 14 residues. The source of the sample is a study of cytomegalovirus exposure and HLA in healthy donors. This chain connects TRBV13 to TRBJ2-5; D possibly corresponds to TRBD1 (6 bases). Material: PBMCs. The receptor comes from a man in his forties in good health and CMV-seronegative. CDR3: CASRVRGPRETQYF. The CDR3 DNA reads TGTGCCAGCAGAGTCAGGGGACCCCGGGAGACCCAGTACTTC.